One sample yielded the 21 T cell receptor beta chains listed below, sequenced in a study of T cell responses to AZD1222 COVID-19 vaccine. The assay was immunoSEQ multiplex PCR, and TCRdb's table has in-frame clones only and misses some. The sample lists 95,000 to 150,000 clones; about 85% were seen once. Sequenced material: peripheral blood, taken on day 0 of AZD1222 vaccination. Source of these receptors: an adult in good health.

The V call is TRBV6-2 or TRBV6-3, the J call TRBJ2-3; 7 bases agree with TRBD2. Germline V lookup: CDR1 MNHEY, CDR2 SVGEGT. With V trimmed by 4 bases and J by 1 base, 8 bases remained unmatched. The CDR3 is made up of 16 amino acids. CDR3 in amino acids: CASSWTAGDRTDTQYF. The CDR3 region has the DNA TGTGCCAGCAGTTGGACGGCGGGGGATCGCACAGATACGCAGTATTTT.

The V gene is TRBV7-9, the J gene TRBJ1-4; D gene uncertain. The CDR3 contains 13 residues. Germline V gene data show CDR1 as SEHNR and CDR2 as FQNEAQ (reference sequence). V was trimmed by 0 bases and J by 5 bases, leaving 4 bases between them. The CDR3 sequence is CASSLALNEKLFF. Here the CDR3 DNA reads TGTGCCAGCAGCTTAGCTCTAAATGAAAAACTGTTTTTT.

J is TRBJ1-1 and V is TRBV5-1; D ambiguous. Trimming left V 4 bases short and J 1 base short, with 8 bases between. CDR3 length: 13 residues. Germline values: CDR1 SGHRS, CDR2 YFSETQ. The CDR3 nucleotides are TGCGCCAGCAGCCGAGACTGGAACACTGAAGCTTTCTTT. It translates to CASSRDWNTEAFF.

The rearrangement uses TRBV6-5 and TRBJ1-6, with D perhaps TRBD1 (6 bases). V was trimmed by 7 bases and J by 7 bases, leaving 14 bases between them. The germline V gene encodes CDR1 MNHEY and CDR2 SVGAGI. This CDR3 region has 14 residues. The CDR3 bases are TGTGCCAGCAACGGGGGCGGGGGAAATTCACCCCTCCACTTT. It encodes CASNGGGGNSPLHF.

The gene calls are TRBV28 and TRBJ2-7; TRBD1 aligns across 7 bases. The CDR3 is made up of 17 amino acids. V trimming: 3 bases; J trimming: 2 bases; junction bases outside the gene matches: 13. The germline gives CDR1 MDHEN, CDR2 SYDVKM. The CDR3 region has the DNA TGTGCCAGCAGTTTCCCCTCCCTCGGACAGGTTACCTACGAGCAGTACTTC. It is translated as CASSFPSLGQVTYEQYF.

The table lists this clone with a few counts. The sample holds other DNA sequences that translate to the same CDR3. The chain recombines TRBV5-1 with TRBJ2-7, with D possibly being TRBD1 (6 bases). Between the trimmed V and J ends, which lost 4 bases and 2 bases, there was a span of 13 bases. Germline assignment: CDR1 SGHRS and CDR2 YFSETQ. The length of the CDR3 is 14 residues. CDR3: CASSPDRYPYEQYF. In DNA form, the CDR3 reads TGCGCCAGCAGCCCTGACAGGTACCCCTACGAGCAGTACTTC.

V gene TRBV5-6 combines with J gene TRBJ1-5; 7 nucleotides align to TRBD1. Per the germline V gene, CDR1 is SGHDT and CDR2 is YYEEEE. The CDR3 is 16 amino acids. Trimming at V came to 3 bases and at J to 0 bases, leaving 6 bases not matched to a gene. This CDR3 reads CASSYMDRYSNQPQHF. In nucleotides, the CDR3 is TGTGCCAGCAGCTACATGGACAGGTATAGCAATCAGCCCCAGCATTTT.

The chain links TRBV5-5 to TRBJ1-2; 7 positions agree with TRBD1. There are 13 residues in the CDR3. The trim removed 3 bases at V and 2 bases at J, leaving 1 base unmatched. The germline V gene encodes CDR1 SGHKS and CDR2 YYEKEE (reference sequence). In DNA, the CDR3 is TGTGCCAGCAGCTCACAGGGGAACTATGGCTACACCTTC. It yields the protein CASSSQGNYGYTF.

This CDR3 is CASSMDLYDEQYF. DNA for the CDR3: TGTGCCAGCAGCATGGACTTGTACGACGAGCAGTACTTC. The chain employs TRBV3-1 (or the pseudogene TRBV3-2) and TRBJ2-7, with D possibly being TRBD2 (5 bases). V lost 5 bases, J lost 5 bases, and 13 bases lay in between. This CDR3 is built from 13 residues. CDR1 and CDR2 from the germline V gene are LGHDT and YNNKEL (reference sequence).

This chain connects TRBV11-2 to TRBJ2-1, with a weak D call TRBD1 (7 bases). The CDR3 spans 17 residues. From germline, CDR1 is SGHAT and CDR2 FQNNGV. V lost 5 bases and J 0 bases, leaving 17 bases between the germline ends. CDR3 sequence: CASSTGDSASSYNEQFF. CDR3 nucleotides: TGTGCCAGCAGCACGGGGGACAGCGCTAGCTCCTACAATGAGCAGTTCTTC.

The chain links TRBV27 to TRBJ2-3, with a tentative D call TRBD1 (8 bases). The V end was cut by 6 bases, the J end by 6 bases, with 13 bases between. The germline CDR1 and CDR2 sequences are MNHEY and SMNVEV (reference sequence). CDR3 length: 13 residues. The CDR3 reads CASSRGDRDTQYF. For the CDR3, the DNA is TGTGCCAGCAGCCGGGGGGACAGGGATACGCAGTATTTT.

This chain uses TRBV2 with TRBJ1-6; no clear D gene. V lost 7 bases and J lost 8, with 12 bases in between. Germline V CDR1 and CDR2: SNHLY, FYNNEI. The CDR3 is made up of 13 amino acids. The CDR3 loop reads CASTLSGDSPLHF. DNA of the CDR3: TGTGCCAGCACCCTCTCCGGGGATTCACCCCTCCACTTT.

The rearrangement links TRBV28 to TRBJ1-5, with D uncertain. The CDR3 is 12 amino acids. Germline loops: CDR1 MDHEN, CDR2 SYDVKM. V was trimmed by 2 bases and J by 9 bases, leaving 8 bases between them. CDR3 protein: CASSLAARPQHF. Here the CDR3 DNA reads TGTGCCAGCAGTTTAGCCGCCCGGCCCCAGCATTTT.

This chain joins TRBV7-6 and TRBJ2-7, with D perhaps matching TRBD1 or TRBD2 (5 bases each). The V end was cut by 5 bases, the J end by 2 bases, with 22 bases between. CDR1 SGHVS and CDR2 FNYEAQ come from the germline V gene. CDR3 length: 17 amino acids. This CDR3 reads CASSPPPRGPIAYEQYF. CDR3 coding DNA: TGTGCCAGCAGCCCGCCCCCCCGGGGACCTATAGCCTACGAGCAGTACTTC. Variable domain in full (rest from reference TRBV7-6 and TRBJ2-7): GAGVSQSPRYKVTKRGQDVALRCDPISGHVSLYWYRQALGQGPEFLTYFNYEAQQDKSGLPNDRFSAERPEGSISTLTIQRTEQRDSAMYRCASSPPPRGPIAYEQYFGPGTRLTVT.

The V call is TRBV5-1, the J call TRBJ2-5, with TRBD1 matching over 7 bases. CDR1 and CDR2 (germline): SGHRS, YFSETQ. This CDR3 contains 15 residues. V gave up 4 bases and J gave up 0 bases; unmatched junction bases: 6. CDR3 region: CASSPLQGDQETQYF. CDR3 bases: TGCGCCAGCAGCCCACTTCAGGGGGACCAAGAGACCCAGTACTTC.

The chain joins TRBV7-3 to TRBJ2-2; D gene unclear. CDR3 size: 13 residues. V was trimmed by 4 bases and J by 3 bases, leaving 6 bases between them. CDR1 is SGHTA, CDR2 FQGTGA, per germline. The CDR3 loop is CASSSQYTGELFF. CDR3 nucleotide sequence: TGTGCCAGCAGCTCACAGTACACCGGGGAGCTGTTTTTT.

The DNA of the CDR3 is TGTGCCAGCAGTTCACCAGGGGGATTTAGCACAGATACGCAGTATTTT. Residues: CASSSPGGFSTDTQYF. The rearrangement links TRBV27 to TRBJ2-3; TRBD1 aligns across 7 bases. This CDR3 contains 16 residues. J was trimmed by 0 bases and V by 4 bases; bases with no gene match: 7. Germline CDR1 MNHEY, CDR2 SMNVEV (reference sequence).

The V gene is TRBV5-1, the J gene TRBJ2-1; D might be TRBD2 (6 bases). The length of the CDR3 is 15 residues. Trimming left V 0 bases short and J 2 bases short, with 9 bases between. CDR1 is SGHRS and CDR2 is YFSETQ in the germline V gene. The CDR3 bases are TGCGCCAGCAGCTTGGAGGGAGGAGCCTACAATGAGCAGTTCTTC. Residues: CASSLEGGAYNEQFF.

The chain has TRBV2 and TRBJ2-5, with TRBD1 identical over 10 bases. Germline assignment: CDR1 SNHLY and CDR2 FYNNEI. The V and J ends lost 11 bases and 3 bases, in that order; junction bases with no gene match: 3. The CDR3 covers 12 residues. CDR3 in DNA: TGTGCCGGCGGGACAGGGGAAGAGACCCAGTACTTC. Its protein product is CAGGTGEETQYF.

Details on this clone: At one boundary the junction diverges from the germline segment, which might be a read error. The chain uses TRBV14 and TRBJ2-4; weak D call: TRBD2 (7 bases). Germline CDR1 and CDR2: SGHDN and FVKESK. There are 13 residues in the CDR3. CDR3 nucleotide sequence: TGTGCCAGCAGCCCCTCTACCGGGGGGCCTGAGGACTTC. Residues: CASSPSTGGPEDF.

Details on this clone: Other DNA sequences within the sample encode an identical CDR3. The chain has TRBV5-5 and TRBJ1-1; no clear D gene. V lost 0 bases to trimming and J lost 1 base, with 4 bases between them. The CDR3 extends over 13 amino acids. Germline V gene lookup returns CDR1 SGHKS and CDR2 YYEKEE (reference sequence). CDR3 loop: CASSLAENTEAFF. Written as DNA, the CDR3 is TGTGCCAGCAGCTTGGCAGAGAACACTGAAGCTTTCTTT. Together with reference TRBV5-5 and TRBJ1-1, the CDR3 gives the full variable domain: DAGVTQSPTHLIKTRGQQVTLRCSPISGHKSVSWYQQVLGQGPQFIFQYYEKEERGRGNFPDRFSARQFPNYSSELNVNALLLGDSALYLCASSLAENTEAFFGQGTRLTVV.